These T cell receptor beta chains were read from a single sample in a study of glioma-infiltrating T cells after dendritic cell vaccination. Profiling relied on immunoSEQ multiplex PCR, and the TCRdb table lists in-frame clones only, not all of them. The repertoire holds about 64,000 clones, with 82% as singletons. The sequences come from blood, collected before dendritic cell vaccination. The source of these receptors is a human donor with glioblastoma. The CDR3 runs from the conserved cysteine through the conserved F or W. The order of the fields is D gene, J gene, V gene, clone size, CDR3 protein, CDR3 DNA. A D gene is named only where the DNA matches it firmly. Only some rows state a clone size, as once, few, many or a class for expanded clones.

TRBD2	TRBJ2-7	TRBV5-4	-	CASSSLAGDLSEQYF	TGTGCCAGCAGCTCACTAGCGGGGGACTTAAGCGAGCAGTACTTC
-	TRBJ1-2	TRBV7-2	few	CASSLSRGGGYTF	TGTGCCAGCAGCTTATCTCGGGGTGGAGGCTACACCTTC
TRBD1	TRBJ2-7	TRBV11-2	-	CASRPITGVIYEQYF	TGTGCCAGCAGGCCGATCACAGGGGTCATCTACGAGCAGTACTTC
TRBD2	TRBJ2-7	TRBV29-1	-	CSVDREGGGGEQYF	TGCAGCGTTGATCGTGAGGGCGGGGGTGGCGAGCAGTACTTC
-	TRBJ2-5	TRBV18	-	CASSPGALYQETQYF	TGTGCCAGCTCACCAGGGGCACTGTACCAAGAGACCCAGTACTTC
-	TRBJ1-1	TRBV5-1	-	CASSLGGGMNTEAFF	TGCGCCAGCAGCTTGGGGGGGGGTATGAACACTGAAGCTTTCTTT
TRBD1	TRBJ2-3	TRBV7-9	-	CASSRIRDREDHTQYF	TGTGCCAGCAGCAGAATCCGGGACAGGGAGGATCATACGCAGTATTTT
TRBD2	TRBJ2-7	TRBV10-1	-	CASSVRSGGTYEQYF	TGCGCCAGCAGTGTTAGGAGCGGGGGTACCTACGAGCAGTACTTC
-	TRBJ1-3	TRBV29-1	-	CSAGHLSGNTIYF	TGCAGCGCGGGACATCTCTCTGGAAACACCATATATTTT
-	TRBJ1-2	TRBV29-1	-	CSPLPPGLTF	TGCAGCCCGTTGCCCCCCGGTTTGACCTTC
-	TRBJ2-2	TRBV5-6	once	CASSFVGGAAGELFF	TGTGCCAGCAGCTTCGTTGGGGGGGCCGCCGGGGAGCTGTTTTTT
-	TRBJ2-3	TRBV15	-	CATSRESPGGTDTQYF	TGTGCCACCAGCAGAGAGTCTCCGGGGGGCACAGATACGCAGTATTTT
-	TRBJ2-1	TRBV5-6	-	CASSWGGAHEQFF	TGTGCCAGCAGCTGGGGGGGGGCCCATGAGCAGTTCTTC
TRBD2	TRBJ2-7	TRBV5-1	-	CASSSGSGTSYEQYF	TGCGCCAGCAGCTCTGGCAGCGGGACTTCCTACGAGCAGTACTTC
TRBD2	TRBJ2-4	TRBV2	-	CASSLSSGLAGSKNIQYF	TGTGCCAGCAGCCTTTCATCCGGACTAGCGGGGAGCAAAAACATTCAGTACTTC